This paragraph reports one TCR beta chain. Its antigen remains unknown. These data originate in a study of T cell clonotyping in hematopoietic cell transplantation. Study-level background: Recipient samples before transplant were obtained post-cytoreduction. Study-wide findings and caveats: After transplant, recipient diversity fell while pathologically expanded clonotypes grew through day 180. Few recipient clonotypes overlapped donors; over 97% were de novo at given depth.

The CDR3 sequence is 17 residues long. Germline-derived CDR1 and CDR2 are SGHVS and FNYEAQ. V was clipped by 1 base and J by 7 bases, with 19 bases between them. The data were produced by immunoSEQ multiplex PCR, yet TCRdb's version contains in-frame clones alone and is incomplete. The table records about 45,000 clones, roughly 85% of them present only once. This sample's time point: recipient sample about 28 days before transplant, after cytoreduction. Samples: about 28 days before transplant, then days 30, 100 and 180 after. Sequenced material: peripheral blood mononuclear cells, taken before stem cell transplant. The sequence was obtained from a man in his 60s with myelodysplastic syndrome. Some clones in this sample may be carry-over from other donors' samples. This chain uses TRBV7-6 with TRBJ2-2; tentative D call: TRBD1 (5 bases). CDR3 amino acids: CASSLESPIGASGELFF. CDR3 coding DNA: TGTGCCAGCAGCTTAGAAAGCCCTATTGGGGCGAGCGGGGAGCTGTTTTTT. Filled out from reference TRBV7-6 and TRBJ2-2, the complete variable domain reads GAGVSQSPRYKVTKRGQDVALRCDPISGHVSLYWYRQALGQGPEFLTYFNYEAQQDKSGLPNDRFSAERPEGSISTLTIQRTEQRDSAMYRCASSLESPIGASGELFFGEGSRLTVL.